This is a list of T cell receptor beta chains from one sample in a study of response to subunit inactivated influenza vaccine. Via MiXCR, TCRdb re-called the RT-PCR reads, giving one row per CDR3 protein. Counted here are a few hundred thousand distinct CDR3 sequences, approximately 23% occurring once; the ten biggest clones make up 10%. The sample here was PBMCs from blood, taken approximately 22 months after vaccination. The receptors derive from a man aged 45-69 years who received an inactivated influenza vaccine. Both conserved end residues are part of each CDR3. The order of the fields is D gene, clone size, V gene, J gene, CDR3 DNA, CDR3 protein. The D gene is left open where the match is weak. Expanded clones are given a class, and other clones once, few, many or no size at all.

TRBD2	NA	TRBV7-6	TRBJ2-3	TGTGCCAGCAGCCTGACTAGCGGGAGGGAAATAACAGATACGCAGTATTTT	CASSLTSGREITDTQYF
NA	NA	TRBV23-1	TRBJ2-1	TGCGCCAGCAGTCAATCAGGACAGGGAATAGCGGGGAGCTCCTACAATGAGCAGTTCTTC	CASSQSGQGIAGSSYNEQFF
NA	NA	TRBV18	TRBJ2-5	TGTGCCAGCTCACCAGACGGGTGGGAGACCCAGTACTTC	CASSPDGWETQYF
TRBD1	NA	TRBV6-1	TRBJ2-6	TGTGCCAGCAGAAGACAGGGCTCTGGGGCCAACGTCCTGACTTTC	CASRRQGSGANVLTF
TRBD2	NA	TRBV6-2/TRBV6-3	TRBJ2-1	TGTGCCAGCAGTCCTAGCGGGATCACCTACAATGAGCAGTTCTTC	CASSPSGITYNEQFF
NA	NA	TRBV7-2	TRBJ2-7	TGTGCCAGCAGCTTACTCGCCGCCTACGAGCAGTACTTC	CASSLLAAYEQYF
TRBD1	NA	TRBV10-2	TRBJ1-1	TGCGCCACCCAATCGGGACAGGTTATTGAAGCTTTCTTT	CATQSGQVIEAFF
NA	NA	TRBV12-3/TRBV12-4	TRBJ1-3	TGTGCCAGCCGGGTCGCATCTGGAAACACCATATATTTT	CASRVASGNTIYF
NA	NA	TRBV10-3	TRBJ2-3	TGTGCCATCAGAGGCGAGGGGGGCAGGACAGATACGCAGTATTTT	CAIRGEGGRTDTQYF
NA	many	TRBV4-2	TRBJ2-7	TGTGCCAGCAGCCAAGGACTAGGGGACTACGAGCAGTACTTC	CASSQGLGDYEQYF
NA	many	TRBV6-1	TRBJ1-5	TGTGCCAGTGGAAGTGGGGGGAGCAATCAGCCCCAGCATTTT	CASGSGGSNQPQHF
NA	NA	TRBV12-3/TRBV12-4	TRBJ1-2	TGTGCCAGCAGCCCGATCCGGGACAAGCCCTATGGCTACACCTTC	CASSPIRDKPYGYTF
NA	NA	TRBV4-3	TRBJ1-2	TGCGCCAGCAGCCAAGATCTTGGGGGAGGCCCCTATGGCTACACCTTC	CASSQDLGGGPYGYTF
NA	NA	TRBV4-3	TRBJ1-1	TGCGCCAGCAGCCACGTAGGGGGTACTAACACTGAAGCTTTCTTT	CASSHVGGTNTEAFF
TRBD1	NA	TRBV7-9	TRBJ2-2	TGTGCCAGCAGCTTAGAGATCTGGACAGGGGACACCGGGGAGCTGTTTTTT	CASSLEIWTGDTGELFF
TRBD1	NA	TRBV5-6	TRBJ1-5	TGTGCCAGCAGCGTAGGACAGGCGAATCAGCCCCAGCATTTT	CASSVGQANQPQHF
NA	NA	TRBV5-1	TRBJ2-2	TGCGCCAGCAGCTTGACAACTCTGGGAACCGGGGAGCTGTTTTTT	CASSLTTLGTGELFF
NA	NA	TRBV9	TRBJ1-1	TGTGCCAGCAGCTCTTCCCTCGGGGGAGTCGGGACTGAAGCTTTCTTT	CASSSSLGGVGTEAFF
NA	few	TRBV6-5	TRBJ1-2	TGTGCCAGCAGTTACGGGGGGGCCTATGGCTACACCTTC	CASSYGGAYGYTF
NA	NA	TRBV20-1	TRBJ1-2	TGCAGTGCTAGAGATCAACCAGGGAACTATGGCTACACCTTC	CSARDQPGNYGYTF
TRBD2	few	TRBV11-2	TRBJ2-5	TGTGCCAGCAGCTTAAGGGTAGCGGGGGGTATAACAGAGACCCAGTACTTC	CASSLRVAGGITETQYF
NA	NA	TRBV21-1	TRBJ1-1	TGTGCCAGCAGCAAAGGAACGCGGGGGGCCAGGAACACTGAAGCTTTCTTT	CASSKGTRGARNTEAFF
TRBD1	NA	TRBV19	TRBJ1-4	TGTGCCAGTAGTATCCGGACAGGGGTAGATGAAAAACTGTTTTTT	CASSIRTGVDEKLFF
TRBD2	NA	TRBV10-3	TRBJ2-5	TGTGCCATCAGGCCAGGACTAGCGGGAGAGGCCCAGTACTTC	CAIRPGLAGEAQYF
NA	many	TRBV12-3/TRBV12-4	TRBJ1-6	TGTGCCAGCAGGCAGGGGATCTATAATTCACCCCTCCACTTT	CASRQGIYNSPLHF